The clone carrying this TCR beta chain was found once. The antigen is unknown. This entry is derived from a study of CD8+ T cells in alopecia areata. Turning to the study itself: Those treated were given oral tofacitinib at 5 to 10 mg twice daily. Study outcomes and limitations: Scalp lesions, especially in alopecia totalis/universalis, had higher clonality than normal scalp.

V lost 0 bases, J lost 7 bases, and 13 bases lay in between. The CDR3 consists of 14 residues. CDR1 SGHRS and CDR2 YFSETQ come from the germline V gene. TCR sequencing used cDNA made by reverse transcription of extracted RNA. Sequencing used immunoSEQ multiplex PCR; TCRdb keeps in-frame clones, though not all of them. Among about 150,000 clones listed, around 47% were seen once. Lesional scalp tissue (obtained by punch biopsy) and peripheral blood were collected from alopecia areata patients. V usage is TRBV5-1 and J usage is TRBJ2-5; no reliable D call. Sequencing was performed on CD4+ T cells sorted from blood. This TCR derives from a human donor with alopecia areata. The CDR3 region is CASSLATLRGTQYF. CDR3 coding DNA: TGCGCCAGCAGCTTGGCCACCCTCCGAGGGACCCAGTACTTC.